The entry that follows covers one TCR beta chain sequence. Its antigen is currently unknown. This sample was included in a study of Ad26.COV2.S vaccination and SARS-CoV-2 variants. Broader study findings: TCR breadth and depth analyses may have underestimated total T cell responses.

Sequencing used immunoSEQ multiplex PCR; TCRdb keeps in-frame clones, though not all of them. In the table there are about 240,000 clones, roughly 90% of which are singletons. This sample's treatment: roughly 18 received Ad26.COV2.S at low or high dose, single or two shots; about 5 received placebo; per-sample allocation not given. Repertoires come from day 63 after the first vaccine or placebo injection. Per the germline V gene, CDR1 is SQVTM and CDR2 is ANQGSEA. Trimming removed 7 bases at V and 2 bases at J, with 5 bases between. The CDR3 length is 10 residues. This chain joins TRBV29-1 and TRBJ2-5, with D maybe TRBD1 (5 bases). Specimen: peripheral blood, collected in a trial of Ad26.COV2.S vaccine versus placebo. The source is a person between 18 and 60 years old who received the Ad26.COV2.S COVID-19 vaccine or a placebo. In DNA form, the CDR3 reads TGCAGCGGACAGCAAGAGACCCAGTACTTC. It encodes CSGQQETQYF.